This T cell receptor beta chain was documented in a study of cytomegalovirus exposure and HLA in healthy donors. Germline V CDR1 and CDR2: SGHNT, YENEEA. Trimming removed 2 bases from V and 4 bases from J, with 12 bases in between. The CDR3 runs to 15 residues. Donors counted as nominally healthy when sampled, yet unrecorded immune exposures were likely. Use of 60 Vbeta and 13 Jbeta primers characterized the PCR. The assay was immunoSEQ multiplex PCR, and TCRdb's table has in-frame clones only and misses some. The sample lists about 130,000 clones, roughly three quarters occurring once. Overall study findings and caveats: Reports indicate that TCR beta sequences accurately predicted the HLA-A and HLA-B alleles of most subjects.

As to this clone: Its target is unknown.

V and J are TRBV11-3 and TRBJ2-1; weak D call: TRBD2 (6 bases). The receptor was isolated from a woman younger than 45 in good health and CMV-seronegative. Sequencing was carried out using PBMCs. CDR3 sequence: CASSLTGGVYNEQFF. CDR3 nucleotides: TGTGCCAGCAGCTTAACTGGCGGGGTTTACAATGAGCAGTTCTTC.